This entry lists 26 T cell receptor beta chains sequenced from one sample in a study of early stage breast cancer tumors. Method: immunoSEQ multiplex PCR; TCRdb's copy keeps in-frame clones and lacks some. The table has 65,000 to 75,000 clones, approximately 84% seen once; the top ten hold about 4.4%. The sample consisted of blood. These receptors were obtained from a middle-aged person with breast cancer.

This chain uses TRBV5-1 with TRBJ2-3; the match to TRBD1 covers 10 bases. Germline CDR1 SGHRS, CDR2 YFSETQ. The length of the CDR3 is 15 residues. The V and J ends lost 5 bases and 1 base, in that order; junction bases with no gene match: 4. This CDR3 reads CASRAGTGGTDTQYF. For the CDR3, the DNA is TGCGCCAGCAGGGCCGGGACAGGGGGCACAGATACGCAGTATTTT.

The chain combines TRBV30 with TRBJ1-5; TRBD1 aligns across 7 bases. Germline V gene data show CDR1 as GTSNPN and CDR2 as SVGIG (reference sequence). CDR3 length: 13 residues. V gave up 3 bases and J gave up 6 bases; unmatched junction bases: 5. As DNA, the CDR3 is TGTGCCTGGAGGCAGGGGGTCGGTCAGCCCCAGCATTTT. Translating gives CAWRQGVGQPQHF.

The chain couples TRBV7-9 to TRBJ2-1, with D tentatively TRBD2 (6 bases). CDR1 is SEHNR and CDR2 is FQNEAQ in the germline V gene (reference sequence). The CDR3 runs to 13 residues. Trimming shortened V by 4 bases and J by 10 bases, and 14 bases separated the two germline ends. The CDR3, as DNA: TGTGCCAGCAGCTCAATAACTAGCTTGGAGCAGTTCTTC. The encoded protein is CASSSITSLEQFF.

This clone has only a few counts. The rearrangement uses TRBV27 and TRBJ2-5, with D unresolved. Trimming stripped 0 bases from V and 5 bases from J, with 16 bases between. The CDR3 loop spans 16 amino acids. CDR1 MNHEY and CDR2 SMNVEV come from the germline V gene (reference sequence). The CDR3 DNA reads as TGTGCCAGCAGTTTATCGATAAACTTCTTTGGGGAGACCCAGTACTTC. Translation: CASSLSINFFGETQYF.

The chain combines TRBV19 with TRBJ2-2; D is unclear. Germline assignment: CDR1 LNHDA and CDR2 SQIVND (reference sequence). The CDR3 runs 14 residues. The germline V and J ends were trimmed by 1 base and 2 bases, with 5 bases remaining between them. The CDR3 protein is CASSIGRNTGELFF. The CDR3 DNA reads TGTGCCAGTAGTATAGGTCGAAACACCGGGGAGCTGTTTTTT.

The rearrangement joins TRBV6-1 to TRBJ2-3; 7 positions match TRBD1. The J segment lost 2 bases and the V segment lost 7 bases, leaving 6 bases of the junction unmatched. The CDR3 consists of 14 residues. Germline V lookup: CDR1 MNHNS, CDR2 SASEGT. CDR3 protein: CASTRTGNTDTQYF. CDR3 in DNA: TGTGCCAGCACCAGGACAGGTAACACAGATACGCAGTATTTT.

The chain has TRBV2 and TRBJ2-1; D unresolved. Germline loops: CDR1 SNHLY, CDR2 FYNNEI. The V gene lost 3 bases and the J gene lost 4 bases, with 13 bases spanning the gap. The CDR3 spans 15 residues. The CDR3: CASSDEYRVYNEQFF. DNA for the CDR3: TGTGCCAGCAGTGATGAGTATCGGGTTTACAATGAGCAGTTCTTC.

The chain employs TRBV30 and TRBJ1-1; unclear D gene. CDR1 and CDR2 from the germline V gene are GTSNPN and SVGIG (reference sequence). Between the trimmed V and J ends, which lost 3 bases and 5 bases, there was a span of 13 bases. This CDR3 has 13 amino acids. The CDR3 here is CAWSWESRTEAFF. DNA for the CDR3: TGTGCCTGGAGCTGGGAAAGTAGGACTGAAGCTTTCTTT.

The chain couples TRBV6-6 to TRBJ2-7; TRBD1 agrees at 7 bases. V shed 4 bases, J shed 2 bases, and the junction held 5 bases outside the gene matches. CDR1 and CDR2 from the germline V gene are MNHNY and SVGAGI (reference sequence). The CDR3 loop spans 14 amino acids. This CDR3 reads CASSSRQGPYEQYF. CDR3 coding DNA: TGTGCCAGCAGTTCACGACAGGGCCCCTACGAGCAGTACTTC.

This sequence joins TRBV19 and TRBJ1-4; 9 bases line up with TRBD1. The CDR3 loop spans 15 amino acids. CDR1 and CDR2 from the germline V gene are LNHDA and SQIVND (reference sequence). The V and J ends lost 5 bases and 3 bases, in that order; junction bases with no gene match: 4. CDR3 sequence reads: CASSPRQGANEKLFF. CDR3 DNA sequence: TGTGCCAGTAGTCCGCGACAGGGGGCTAATGAAAAACTGTTTTTT.

The chain combines TRBV14 with TRBJ2-1, with 7 nucleotides matching TRBD2. Germline CDR1 reads SGHDN; CDR2 reads FVKESK. CDR3 length: 13 residues. Trimming took 4 bases from V and 10 from J; bases not matched to a gene: 7. For the CDR3, the DNA is TGTGCCAGCAGCCTTTCCCAAGCGGGAGAGCAGTTCTTC. Translation gives CASSLSQAGEQFF.

This chain joins TRBV7-3 and TRBJ2-3, with a possible D match to TRBD2 (5 bases). The CDR3 spans 12 residues. V lost 3 bases, J lost 4 bases, and 5 bases lay in between. Germline assignment: CDR1 SGHTA and CDR2 FQGTGA. The CDR3 nucleotides are TGTGCCAGCAGCTTCGGGGCAGATACGCAGTATTTT. It codes for CASSFGADTQYF.

V usage is TRBV7-8 and J usage is TRBJ1-1; 7 nucleotides align to TRBD1. The ends lost 5 bases at V and 5 bases at J; junction bases unmatched: 8. The germline CDR1 and CDR2 sequences are SGHVS and FQNEAQ. The CDR3 covers 14 residues. CDR3 loop: CASSVKGAWTEAFF. CDR3 bases: TGTGCCAGCAGCGTAAAGGGGGCCTGGACTGAAGCTTTCTTT. The variable domain in full, with the rest retrieved from reference TRBV7-8 and TRBJ1-1, is GAGVSQSPRYKVAKRGQDVALRCDPISGHVSLFWYQQALGQGPEFLTYFQNEAQLDKSGLPSDRFFAERPEGSVSTLKIQRTQQEDSAVYLCASSVKGAWTEAFFGQGTRLTVV.

The chain links TRBV28 to TRBJ2-7; 8 bases are shared with TRBD1. Germline V gene lookup returns CDR1 MDHEN and CDR2 SYDVKM. The CDR3 is made up of 17 amino acids. V was clipped by 2 bases and J by 3 bases; unmatched bases: 12. For the CDR3, the DNA is TGTGCCAGCAGTTTACTGGGGACAGGAGCCCCATACTACGAGCAGTACTTC. Translation gives CASSLLGTGAPYYEQYF.

V usage is TRBV7-3 and J usage is TRBJ2-1; D may be TRBD1 (7 bases). The CDR3 runs 14 residues. The germline V and J ends were trimmed by 5 bases and 7 bases, with 15 bases remaining between them. In germline, CDR1 is SGHTA, CDR2 FQGTGA. CDR3 nucleotide sequence: TGTGCCAGCAGCCCGGAGGGGGCGAGGAATGAGCAGTTCTTC. It is translated as CASSPEGARNEQFF.

The chain carries TRBV7-6 and TRBJ2-7; unclear D gene. The CDR3 is 14 residues long. Trimming left V 5 bases short and J 0 bases short, with 11 bases between. The germline V gene encodes CDR1 SGHVS and CDR2 FNYEAQ. The CDR3 sequence is CASSGGQTSYEQYF. For the CDR3, the DNA is TGTGCCAGCAGCGGCGGCCAAACCTCCTACGAGCAGTACTTC.

The CDR3 bases are TGTGCCAGCAGCTTGGGACAGGGTAAAGAAAAACTGTTTTTT. Residues: CASSLGQGKEKLFF. The genes are TRBV5-6 and TRBJ1-4; 7 bases match TRBD1. This CDR3 has 14 residues. Germline V gene sequence: CDR1 SGHDT, CDR2 YYEEEE. The ends lost 0 bases at V and 8 bases at J; junction bases unmatched: 4.

The chain is built from TRBV27 and TRBJ2-7; 7 positions agree with TRBD2. CDR1 is MNHEY and CDR2 is SMNVEV in the germline V gene (reference sequence). V shed 0 bases, J shed 2 bases, and the junction held 4 bases outside the gene matches. The CDR3 has 15 residues. The CDR3, as DNA: TGTGCCAGCAGTTTATCGGCGGGAGTACCCTACGAGCAGTACTTC. Its protein is CASSLSAGVPYEQYF.

The chain has TRBV18 and TRBJ2-6; perhaps TRBD2 as D (5 bases). Looked up from germline, CDR1 is KGHSH and CDR2 is LQKENI. The CDR3 sequence is 15 residues long. V shed 9 bases and J shed 3 bases, with 15 bases lying between them. The CDR3 DNA sequence: TGTGCCAGTCAAGCACGGGGTGGTGGGGCCAACGTCCTGACTTTC. Amino acids: CASQARGGGANVLTF.

The V and J genes are TRBV7-9 and TRBJ2-1; 10 nucleotides line up with TRBD1. The ends lost 5 bases at V and 8 bases at J; junction bases unmatched: 9. Germline values: CDR1 SEHNR, CDR2 FQNEAQ (reference sequence). This CDR3 has 15 residues. CDR3 coding DNA: TGTGCCAGCAGCGCTGACAGGGGGCTTGGCTATGAGCAGTTCTTC. It specifies CASSADRGLGYEQFF.

Worth noting for this clone: One junction end disagrees with the germline gene, perhaps due to a read error. The V call is TRBV7-7, the J call TRBJ2-5; TRBD1 matches 7 bases. Germline-derived CDR1 and CDR2 are SSHAT and FNYEAQ (reference sequence). CDR3 length: 13 amino acids. In nucleotides, the CDR3 is TGTGCTAGCAGTCGGGACAGCCAAGAGACCCAGTACTTC. Translation gives CASSRDSQETQYF.

The chain uses TRBV5-1 and TRBJ1-1; D unresolved. This CDR3 region has 16 residues. V shed 4 bases and J shed 4 bases, with 20 bases lying between them. Germline V CDR1 and CDR2: SGHRS, YFSETQ. Written as DNA, the CDR3 is TGCGCCAGCAGCCCCCAGCCGGCGACTATATCCACTGAAGCTTTCTTT. This codes for CASSPQPATISTEAFF. The full variable domain, its missing parts supplied by reference TRBV5-1 and TRBJ1-1, is KAGVTQTPRYLIKTRGQQVTLSCSPISGHRSVSWYQQTPGQGLQFLFEYFSETQRNKGNFPGRFSGRQFSNSRSEMNVSTLELGDSALYLCASSPQPATISTEAFFGQGTRLTVV.

The gene calls are TRBV19 and TRBJ2-7; D may be TRBD1 (6 bases). The V gene's germline CDR1 is LNHDA and CDR2 SQIVND (reference sequence). This CDR3 spans 14 amino acids. Trimming cost V 3 bases and J 0 bases, with 9 bases left between them. The CDR3 reads CASSIGGGSYEQYF. In nucleotides, the CDR3 is TGTGCCAGTAGTATTGGGGGCGGCTCCTACGAGCAGTACTTC.

This clone was counted only a few times. The V gene is TRBV11-2, the J gene TRBJ1-5; D gene ambiguous. Between the trimmed V and J ends, which lost 3 bases and 1 base, there was a span of 4 bases. The CDR3 length is 13 residues. Per germline, CDR1 SGHAT and CDR2 FQNNGV. The CDR3 protein is CASSLGSNQPQHF. As DNA, the CDR3 is TGTGCCAGCAGCTTGGGCAGCAATCAGCCCCAGCATTTT.

This clone was observed once. The J gene is TRBJ2-7, the V gene TRBV6-1, with 11 bases lining up with TRBD2. Germline CDR1 reads MNHNS; CDR2 reads SASEGT. J gave up 7 bases and V 4 bases, and 9 bases lay outside the gene matches. This CDR3 spans 15 amino acids. The CDR3 is CASSASTSGTGEQYF. CDR3 in DNA: TGTGCCAGCAGTGCCTCGACTAGCGGGACAGGGGAGCAGTACTTC.

The J gene is TRBJ2-5, the V gene TRBV13, with 9 bases fitting TRBD1. V dropped 4 bases and J dropped 6; count of bases not matched to a gene: 6. The germline CDR1 and CDR2 sequences are PRHDT and FYEKMQ (reference sequence). The CDR3 sequence is 14 residues long. CDR3 nucleotides: TGTGCCAGCAGCTCAACGGGACAGGGAAAGACCCAGTACTTC. It codes for CASSSTGQGKTQYF.